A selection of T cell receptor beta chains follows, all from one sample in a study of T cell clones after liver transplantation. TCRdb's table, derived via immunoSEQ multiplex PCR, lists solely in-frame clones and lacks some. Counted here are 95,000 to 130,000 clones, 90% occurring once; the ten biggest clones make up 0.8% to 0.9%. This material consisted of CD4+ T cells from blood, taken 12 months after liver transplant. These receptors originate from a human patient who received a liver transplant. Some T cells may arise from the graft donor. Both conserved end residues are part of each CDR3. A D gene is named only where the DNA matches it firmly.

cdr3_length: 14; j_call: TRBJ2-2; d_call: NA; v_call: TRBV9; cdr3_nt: TGTGCCAGCAACGTAGGGGCGGACACCGGGGAGCTGTTTTTT; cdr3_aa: CASNVGADTGELFF
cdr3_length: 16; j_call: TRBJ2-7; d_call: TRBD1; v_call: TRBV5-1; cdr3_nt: TGCGCCAGCAGCACCCGTCCGGGGACAGGGTTCTACGAGCAGTACTTC; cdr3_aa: CASSTRPGTGFYEQYF
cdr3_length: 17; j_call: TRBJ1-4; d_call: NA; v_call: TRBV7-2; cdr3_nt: TGTGCCAGCAGCTTAGCGCCGAACAAGGGAGGCTATGAAAAACTGTTTTTT; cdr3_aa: CASSLAPNKGGYEKLFF
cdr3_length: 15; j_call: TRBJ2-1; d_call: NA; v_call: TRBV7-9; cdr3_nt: TGTGCCAGCAGCCCCATGGGGGGGCCAGGGAATGAGCAGTTCTTC; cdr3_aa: CASSPMGGPGNEQFF
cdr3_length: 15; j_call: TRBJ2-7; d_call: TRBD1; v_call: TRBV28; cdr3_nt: TGTGCCAGCATCGAATCCAGGCAGGGGGCTAACGAGCAGTACTTC; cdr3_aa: CASIESRQGANEQYF
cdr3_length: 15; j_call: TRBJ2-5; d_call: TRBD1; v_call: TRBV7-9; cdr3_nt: TGTGCCAGCAGCTTAGCGACAGGGGGCGCGGAGACCCAGTACTTC; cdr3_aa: CASSLATGGAETQYF
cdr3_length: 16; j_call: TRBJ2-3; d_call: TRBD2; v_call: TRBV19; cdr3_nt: TGTGCCAGTAGTATAAGGGCGGGAGGCTACACAGATACGCAGTATTTT; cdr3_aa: CASSIRAGGYTDTQYF
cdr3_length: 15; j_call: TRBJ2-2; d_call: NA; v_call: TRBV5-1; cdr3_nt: TGCGCCAGCAGCTTGGAACGAGATTTCACCGGGGAGCTGTTTTTT; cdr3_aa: CASSLERDFTGELFF
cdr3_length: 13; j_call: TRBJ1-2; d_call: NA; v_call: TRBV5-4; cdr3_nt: TGTGCCAGCAGCCTAGGGACCTCCTATGGCTACACCTTC; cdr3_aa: CASSLGTSYGYTF
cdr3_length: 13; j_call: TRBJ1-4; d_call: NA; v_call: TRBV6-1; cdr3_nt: TGTGCCAGCAGTGACCCGACAGATGGAAAACTGTTTTTT; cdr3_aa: CASSDPTDGKLFF
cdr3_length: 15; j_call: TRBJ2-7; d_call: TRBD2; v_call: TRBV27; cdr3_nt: TGTGCCAGCAGTCTCGAAGCGGGACTCTACTACGAGCAGTACTTC; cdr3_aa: CASSLEAGLYYEQYF
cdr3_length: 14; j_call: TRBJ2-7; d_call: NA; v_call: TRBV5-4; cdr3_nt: TGTGCCAGCACCAATCCCAGCGTCTCCTACGAGCAGTACTTC; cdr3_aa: CASTNPSVSYEQYF
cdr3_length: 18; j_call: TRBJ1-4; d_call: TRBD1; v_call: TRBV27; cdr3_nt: TGTGCCAGCATGACCGCGGAGACAGGGAGTTTGTCGGATGAAAAACTGTTTTTT; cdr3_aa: CASMTAETGSLSDEKLFF
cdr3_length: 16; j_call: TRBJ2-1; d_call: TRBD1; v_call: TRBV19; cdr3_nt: TGTGCCAGTAGTACCGCCGGGACAGGGACAAGCGATGAGCAGTTCTTC; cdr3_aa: CASSTAGTGTSDEQFF
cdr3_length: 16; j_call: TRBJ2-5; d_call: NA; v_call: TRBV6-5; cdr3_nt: TGTGCCAGCAGTTACACGGGTGGCGCGTTGGGCGAGACCCAGTACTTC; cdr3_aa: CASSYTGGALGETQYF
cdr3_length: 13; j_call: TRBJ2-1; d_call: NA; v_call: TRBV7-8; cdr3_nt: TGTGCCAGCAGCTACGGACAAATCAATGAGCAGTTCTTC; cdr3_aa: CASSYGQINEQFF